The clone carrying this T cell receptor beta chain was seen only once. As yet, its antigen is unknown. Time point given: pre-treatment sample, taken before nivolumab and TIL therapy. Adults with stage 4 NSCLC were enrolled in a phase I trial. This sample is drawn from a study of TIL therapy for anti-PD-1-resistant metastatic lung cancer. Overall study: Progressing patients received lymphodepletion, expanded TIL infusion and IL-2.

Study-wide results and caveats: This highly selected cohort may not generalize to typical lung cancer patients.

The immunoSEQ assay was v3. This table comes from immunoSEQ multiplex PCR, and its TCRdb copy is limited to in-frame clones, with some not included. The repertoire holds about 59,000 clones, with over 70% as singletons. V was cut by 4 bases and J by 0 bases, with 9 bases left in between. The CDR3 totals 14 residues. Germline assignment: CDR1 MNHEY and CDR2 SVGAGI. The input for sequencing was blood, taken at baseline. The chain uses TRBV6-5 and TRBJ1-1, with no clear D. This TCR derives from a person aged 25 to 85 with non-small cell lung cancer. The chain's CDR3 is CASSFLTVNTEAFF. The DNA for the CDR3 is TGTGCCAGCAGTTTCTTGACTGTGAACACTGAAGCTTTCTTT.